This entry is about one T cell receptor beta chain. Unique molecular identifiers were linked by the library to individual cDNA molecules. TCRdb analysed the RACE reads with MiXCR anew, one entry per CDR3 protein. The sample has some 81,000 distinct CDR3 sequences; around 10% are singletons. V was shortened by 1 base and J by 4 bases, with 10 bases between the two germline ends. The germline gives CDR1 SEHNR, CDR2 FQNEAQ (reference sequence). The CDR3 is 14 amino acids. The sample comes from a study of human T cells and chemical hapten exposure. Study overall: Patch tests delivered 0.01% DPC to the upper back and were evaluated at 6 days.

Specified time point: patch test 2, 6 weeks after DPC sensitization. Treatment specified: therapeutic diphenylcyclopropenone sensitization with weekly scalp DPC. Blood draws preceded each patch test application. The donor pool consisted of alopecia patients aged 18 to 70 years, considered suitable for DPC. The receptor comes from a man aged 18 to 29 with alopecia areata. Some clones in this sample may be carry-over from other donors' samples. The sample was whole blood, taken in connection with sensitization to the hapten diphenylcyclopropenone (DPC). The J gene is TRBJ2-5, the V gene TRBV7-9, with a weak D call TRBD1 (5 bases). The CDR3 spells CASSLEGVRETQYF. As DNA, the CDR3 is TGTGCCAGCAGCTTAGAAGGGGTACGAGAGACCCAGTACTTC.